This paragraph reports one T cell receptor beta chain. Its antigen is as yet unknown. An end of the junction does not agree with germline; a read error may underlie this. Extraction also yielded germline DNA, while blood RNA was obtained from unsorted whole blood. Germline loops: CDR1 LGHNA, CDR2 YNFKEQ. The CDR3 sequence is 17 residues long. These data are taken from a study of tumor-infiltrating lymphocytes in primary liver carcinoma. Points from the study as a whole: Paired tumor-adjacent and tumor-blood samples overlapped less than tumor region pairs did.

TCR beta cDNA was made from approximately 500 ng total RNA with a constant-region primer. Each TCR beta library was derived from three nested multiplex PCR rounds that employed slightly modified ARM-PCR. Use of TRBV1-TRBV30 forward primers with a C-beta reverse primer characterized the first two PCR rounds, which lasted about 10 cycles each. TCRdb re-called the multiplex PCR reads with MiXCR, one entry per CDR3 protein. Of hundreds of thousands of distinct CDR3 sequences in the sample, less than 75% were seen once. This chain connects TRBV4-2 to TRBJ2-1, with a weak D call TRBD1 (6 bases). The sequence was collected from a man in his forties with primary liver carcinoma and hepatitis B virus infection. The source material was peripheral blood. The CDR3 DNA sequence: TGTACCAGCAGCCAAGTCCCCACAGGGCTCTCCTACAATGAGCGGTTCTTC. Amino acid sequence: CTSSQVPTGLSYNERFF.